This is a list of T cell receptor beta chains from one sample in a study of OX40 agonist ivuxolimab in advanced cancers. Data came from immunoSEQ multiplex PCR; TCRdb stores just in-frame clones and leaves some out. The sample includes fewer than 45,000 clones, approximately 90% seen only once; the top ten take roughly 40%. Sequences were derived from CD4+ or CD8+ T cells sorted from blood, sampled in a trial of the OX40 agonist ivuxolimab. The receptors stem from an adult with an advanced solid tumor such as melanoma, head and neck, liver or kidney cancer. Both conserved end residues are part of each CDR3. Fields, in order: clone size, V gene, J gene, CDR3 protein. The size field is filled for only some rows; it gives once, few, many or a size class.

NA	TRBV6-5	TRBJ1-1	CASSNDGQGGTEAFF
once	TRBV7-9	TRBJ2-1	CASSLRVGYNEQFF
NA	TRBV19	TRBJ1-5	CASTGFPNQPQHF
NA	TRBV9	TRBJ2-7	CASSVGTEYLSYEQYF
NA	TRBV9	TRBJ1-2	CASSVSSNYGYTF
NA	TRBV7-9	TRBJ1-4	CASSPGQGATNEKLFF
NA	TRBV28	TRBJ2-2	CASNFPQGAGELFF
medium-sized	TRBV6-1	TRBJ1-4	CASSERATNEKLFF
once	TRBV5-1	TRBJ1-1	CASSTRTDPNTEAFF
once	TRBV2	TRBJ2-3	CAGKGRDADTQYF
NA	TRBV2	TRBJ2-2	CASSDPLGGAGELFF
NA	TRBV5-1	TRBJ1-1	CASKTSPDSTEAFF
NA	TRBV5-1	TRBJ2-6	CASSFVDSGANVLTF
NA	TRBV11-2	TRBJ2-1	CASSLRGGNEQFF
few	TRBV18	TRBJ1-6	CASSPEAKGGSPLHF
once	TRBV29-1	TRBJ1-2	CSVPREGYGYTF
NA	TRBV6-1	TRBJ2-1	CASSILAGEYNEQFF
NA	TRBV5-4	TRBJ1-4	CASSLGRGGLEKLFF
NA	TRBV19	TRBJ1-2	CASSRVDRGRPRHLLGYTF
NA	TRBV5-4	TRBJ2-5	CASGQKETQYF
NA	TRBV19	TRBJ1-1	CASSDDPTVPNTEAFF
NA	TRBV9	TRBJ2-1	CASSVEGLYEQFF
NA	TRBV27	TRBJ1-4	CASSSRDRGPWEEKLFF
once	TRBV1	TRBJ2-1	CTSSQGVQTRYNEQFF
NA	TRBV12-5	TRBJ2-7	CASGRMAYEQYF
NA	TRBV5-1	TRBJ2-7	CASSLDNSYEQYF
few	TRBV6-5	TRBJ2-5	CASSLSGARGETQYF
NA	TRBV28	TRBJ1-1	CASMRGPRAFF
NA	TRBV7-7	TRBJ2-3	CASSSQLADTQYF
NA	TRBV28	TRBJ2-3	CASSSGDTQYF
NA	TRBV19	TRBJ2-5	CASSFLRSQETQYF
NA	TRBV6-5	TRBJ1-1	CASSYAGQLNTEAFF
once	TRBV5-1	TRBJ2-7	CASSSWTPPGEQYF
NA	TRBV6-5	TRBJ2-2	CASSELSGELFF
NA	TRBV6-4	TRBJ1-3	CAIRGTGRGTIYF
NA	TRBV9	TRBJ2-3	CASSASQGSHQYF
NA	TRBV19	TRBJ2-1	CASSIGRDNSYNEQFF
NA	TRBV6-1	TRBJ2-7	CASLRQGGSYEQYF
NA	TRBV5-1	TRBJ1-6	CASSSTGSSYNSPLHF
NA	TRBV29-1	TRBJ2-3	CSVDDRGATDTQYF